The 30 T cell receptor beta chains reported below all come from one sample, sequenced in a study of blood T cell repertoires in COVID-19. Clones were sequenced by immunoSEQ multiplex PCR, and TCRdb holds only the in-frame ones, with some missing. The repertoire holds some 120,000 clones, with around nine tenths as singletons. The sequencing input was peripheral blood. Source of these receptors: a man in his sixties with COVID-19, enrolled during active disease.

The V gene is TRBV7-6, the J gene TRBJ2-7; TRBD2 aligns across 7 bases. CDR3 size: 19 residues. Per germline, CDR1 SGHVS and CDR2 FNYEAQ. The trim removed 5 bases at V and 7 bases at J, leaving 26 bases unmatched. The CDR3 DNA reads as TGTGCCAGCAGCACTAAAACGGGCCCTTGGAGGGAGGGCCCGATAGAGCAGTACTTC. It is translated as CASSTKTGPWREGPIEQYF.

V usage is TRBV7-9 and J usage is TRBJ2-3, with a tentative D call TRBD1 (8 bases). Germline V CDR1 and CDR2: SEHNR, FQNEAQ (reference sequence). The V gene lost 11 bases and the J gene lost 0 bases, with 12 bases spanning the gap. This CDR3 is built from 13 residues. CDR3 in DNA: TGTGCCCAACAGGGGGGGAGCACAGATACGCAGTATTTT. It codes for CAQQGGSTDTQYF. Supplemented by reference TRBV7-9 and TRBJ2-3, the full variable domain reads DTGVSQNPRHKITKRGQNVTFRCDPISEHNRLYWYRQTLGQGPEFLTYFQNEAQLEKSRLLSDRFSAERPKGSFSTLEIQRTEQGDSAMYLCAQQGGSTDTQYFGPGTRLTVL.

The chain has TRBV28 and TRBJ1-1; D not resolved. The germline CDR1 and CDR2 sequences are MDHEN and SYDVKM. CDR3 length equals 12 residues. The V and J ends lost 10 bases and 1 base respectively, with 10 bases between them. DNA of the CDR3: TGTGCCACCTCCAGTGGGAACACTGAAGCTTTCTTT. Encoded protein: CATSSGNTEAFF. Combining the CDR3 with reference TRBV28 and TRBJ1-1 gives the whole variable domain DVKVTQSSRYLVKRTGEKVFLECVQDMDHENMFWYRQDPGLGLRLIYFSYDVKMKEKGDIPEGYSVSREKKERFSLILESASTNQTSMYLCATSSGNTEAFFGQGTRLTVV.

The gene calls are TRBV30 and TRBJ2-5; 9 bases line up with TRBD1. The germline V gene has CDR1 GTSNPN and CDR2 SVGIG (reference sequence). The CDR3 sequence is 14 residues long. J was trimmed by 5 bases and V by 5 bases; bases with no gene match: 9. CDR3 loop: CAWVSRGTGETQYF. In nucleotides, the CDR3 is TGTGCCTGGGTCAGCCGGGGGACAGGGGAGACCCAGTACTTC.

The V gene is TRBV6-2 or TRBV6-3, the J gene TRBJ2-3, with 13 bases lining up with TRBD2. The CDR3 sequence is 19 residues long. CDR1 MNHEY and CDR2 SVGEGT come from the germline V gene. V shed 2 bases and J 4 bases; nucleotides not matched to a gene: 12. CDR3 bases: TGTGCCAGCAGTTACCCCCGACTAGCGGGAGGTTTACCGTCAGATACGCAGTATTTT. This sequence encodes CASSYPRLAGGLPSDTQYF.

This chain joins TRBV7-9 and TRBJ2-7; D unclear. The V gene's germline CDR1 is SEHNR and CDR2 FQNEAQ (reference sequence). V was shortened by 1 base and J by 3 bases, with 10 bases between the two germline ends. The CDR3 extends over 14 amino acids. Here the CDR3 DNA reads TGTGCCAGCAGCTTAGACAGTGCCAACTACGAGCAGTACTTC. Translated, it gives CASSLDSANYEQYF.

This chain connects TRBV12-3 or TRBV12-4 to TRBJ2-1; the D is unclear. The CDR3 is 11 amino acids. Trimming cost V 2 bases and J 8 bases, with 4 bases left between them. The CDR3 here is CASSLIDEQFF. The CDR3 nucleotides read TGTGCCAGCAGTTTAATCGATGAGCAGTTCTTC.

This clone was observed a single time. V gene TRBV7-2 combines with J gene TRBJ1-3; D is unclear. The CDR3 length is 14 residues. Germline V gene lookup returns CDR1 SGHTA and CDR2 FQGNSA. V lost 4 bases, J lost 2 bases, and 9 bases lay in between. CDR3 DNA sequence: TGTGCCAGCAGCTCACAGTCGGCTGGAAACACCATATATTTT. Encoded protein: CASSSQSAGNTIYF.

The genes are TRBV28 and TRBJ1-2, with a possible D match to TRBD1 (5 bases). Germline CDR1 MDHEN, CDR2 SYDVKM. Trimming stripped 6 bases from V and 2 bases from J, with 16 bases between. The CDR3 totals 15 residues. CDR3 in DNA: TGTGCCAGCAGGTTTACAGAGGGGAGGAACTATGGCTACACCTTC. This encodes CASRFTEGRNYGYTF.

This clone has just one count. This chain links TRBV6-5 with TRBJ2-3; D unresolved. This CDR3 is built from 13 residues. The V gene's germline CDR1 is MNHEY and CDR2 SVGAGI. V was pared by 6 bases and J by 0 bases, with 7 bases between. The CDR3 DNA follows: TGTGCCAGCAGAAAGCCAAGCACAGATACGCAGTATTTT. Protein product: CASRKPSTDTQYF.

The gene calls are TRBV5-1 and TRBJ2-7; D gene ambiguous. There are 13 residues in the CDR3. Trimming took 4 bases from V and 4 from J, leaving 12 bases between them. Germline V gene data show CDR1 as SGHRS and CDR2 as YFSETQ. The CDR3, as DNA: TGCGCCAGCAGCGTTGGTGGGCCATACGAGCAGTACTTC. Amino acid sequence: CASSVGGPYEQYF. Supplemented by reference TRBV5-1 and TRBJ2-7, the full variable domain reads KAGVTQTPRYLIKTRGQQVTLSCSPISGHRSVSWYQQTPGQGLQFLFEYFSETQRNKGNFPGRFSGRQFSNSRSEMNVSTLELGDSALYLCASSVGGPYEQYFGPGTRLTVT.

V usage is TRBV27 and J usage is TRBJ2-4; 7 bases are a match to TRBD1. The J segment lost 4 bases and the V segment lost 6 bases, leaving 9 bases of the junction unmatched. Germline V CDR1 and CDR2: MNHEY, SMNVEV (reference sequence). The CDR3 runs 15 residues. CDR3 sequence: CASRARQGLKNIQYF. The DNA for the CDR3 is TGTGCCAGCAGAGCACGACAGGGTTTAAAAAACATTCAGTACTTC.

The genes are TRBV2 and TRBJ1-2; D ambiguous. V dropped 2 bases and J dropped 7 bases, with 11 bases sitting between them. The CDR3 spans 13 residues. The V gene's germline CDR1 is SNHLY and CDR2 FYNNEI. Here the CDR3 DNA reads TGTGCCAGCAGTGAACACGTCCGCGGTGGCTACACCTTC. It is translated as CASSEHVRGGYTF.

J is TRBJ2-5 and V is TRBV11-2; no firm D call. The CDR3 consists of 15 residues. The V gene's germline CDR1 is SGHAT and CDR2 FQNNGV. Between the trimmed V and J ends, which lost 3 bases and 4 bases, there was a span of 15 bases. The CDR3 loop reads CASSFGGFEVETQYF. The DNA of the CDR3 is TGTGCCAGCAGCTTCGGTGGCTTCGAGGTAGAGACCCAGTACTTC. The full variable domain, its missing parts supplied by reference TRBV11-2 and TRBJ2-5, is EAGVAQSPRYKIIEKRQSVAFWCNPISGHATLYWYQQILGQGPKLLIQFQNNGVVDDSQLPKDRFSAERLKGVDSTLKIQPAKLEDSAVYLCASSFGGFEVETQYFGPGTRLLVL.

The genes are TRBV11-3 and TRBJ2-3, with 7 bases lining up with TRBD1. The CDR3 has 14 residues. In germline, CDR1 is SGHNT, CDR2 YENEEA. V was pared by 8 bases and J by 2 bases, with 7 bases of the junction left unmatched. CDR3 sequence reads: CASAQGQNTDTQYF. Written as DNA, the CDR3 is TGTGCCAGCGCTCAGGGACAGAACACAGATACGCAGTATTTT.

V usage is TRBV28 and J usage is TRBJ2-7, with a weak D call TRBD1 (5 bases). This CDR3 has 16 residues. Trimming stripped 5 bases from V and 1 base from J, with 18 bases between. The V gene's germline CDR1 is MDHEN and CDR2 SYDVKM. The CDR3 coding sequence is TGTGCCAGCAGTCTCCCTTGGGCAGGGATGTCCTACGAGCAGTACTTC. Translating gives CASSLPWAGMSYEQYF.

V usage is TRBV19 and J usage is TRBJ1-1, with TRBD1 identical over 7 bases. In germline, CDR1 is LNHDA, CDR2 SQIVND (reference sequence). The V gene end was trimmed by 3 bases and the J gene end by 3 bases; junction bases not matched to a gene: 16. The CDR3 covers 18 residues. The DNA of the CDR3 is TGTGCCAGTAGTATCGAATTTAGCGGGGCAGGGGGAGACACTGAAGCTTTCTTT. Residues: CASSIEFSGAGGDTEAFF.

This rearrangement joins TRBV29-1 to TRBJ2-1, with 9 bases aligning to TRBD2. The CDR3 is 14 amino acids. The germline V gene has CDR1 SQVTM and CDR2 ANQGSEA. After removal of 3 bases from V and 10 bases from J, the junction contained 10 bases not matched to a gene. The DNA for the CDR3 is TGCAGCGTTGACCGGGCGGGAGGGCGACTGGAGCAGTTCTTC. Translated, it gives CSVDRAGGRLEQFF.

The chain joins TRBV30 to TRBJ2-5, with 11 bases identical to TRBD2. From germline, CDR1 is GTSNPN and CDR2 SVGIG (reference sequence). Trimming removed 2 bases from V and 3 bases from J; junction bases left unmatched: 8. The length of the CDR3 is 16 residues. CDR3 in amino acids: CAWSPRTSGFEETQYF. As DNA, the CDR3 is TGTGCCTGGAGTCCGCGGACTAGCGGGTTCGAAGAGACCCAGTACTTC. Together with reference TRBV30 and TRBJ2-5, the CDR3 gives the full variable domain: SQTIHQWPATLVQPVGSPLSLECTVEGTSNPNLYWYRQAAGRGLQLLFYSVGIGQISSEVPQNLSASRPQDRQFILSSKKLLLSDSGFYLCAWSPRTSGFEETQYFGPGTRLLVL.

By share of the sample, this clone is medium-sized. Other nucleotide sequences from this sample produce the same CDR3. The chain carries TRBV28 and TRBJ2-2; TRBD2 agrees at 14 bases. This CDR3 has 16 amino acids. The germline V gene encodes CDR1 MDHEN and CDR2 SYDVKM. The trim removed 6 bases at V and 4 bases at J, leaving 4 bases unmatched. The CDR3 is CASRTGLAGVTGELFF. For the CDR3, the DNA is TGTGCCAGCAGAACGGGACTAGCGGGGGTCACCGGGGAGCTGTTTTTT. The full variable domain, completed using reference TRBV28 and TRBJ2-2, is DVKVTQSSRYLVKRTGEKVFLECVQDMDHENMFWYRQDPGLGLRLIYFSYDVKMKEKGDIPEGYSVSREKKERFSLILESASTNQTSMYLCASRTGLAGVTGELFFGEGSRLTVL.

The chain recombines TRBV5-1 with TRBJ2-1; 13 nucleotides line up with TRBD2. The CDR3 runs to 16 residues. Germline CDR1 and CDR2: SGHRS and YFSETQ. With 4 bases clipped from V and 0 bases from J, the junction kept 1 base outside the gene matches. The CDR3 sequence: CASSRTSGSSYNEQFF. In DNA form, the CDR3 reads TGCGCCAGCAGCCGGACTAGCGGGAGCTCCTACAATGAGCAGTTCTTC.

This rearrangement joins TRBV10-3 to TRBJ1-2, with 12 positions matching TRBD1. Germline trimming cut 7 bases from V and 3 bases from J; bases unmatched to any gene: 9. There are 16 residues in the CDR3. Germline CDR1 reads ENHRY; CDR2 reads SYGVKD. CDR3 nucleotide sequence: TGTGCCATCAATCCCGGGACAGGGGGCCGGGACTATGGCTACACCTTC. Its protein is CAINPGTGGRDYGYTF.

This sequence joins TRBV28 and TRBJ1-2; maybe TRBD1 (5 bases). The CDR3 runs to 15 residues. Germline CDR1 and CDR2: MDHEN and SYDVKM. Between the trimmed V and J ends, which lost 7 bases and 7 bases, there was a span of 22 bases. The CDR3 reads CASTRPGVGQGGYTF. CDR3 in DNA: TGTGCCAGCACCCGACCGGGTGTAGGGCAGGGTGGCTACACCTTC.

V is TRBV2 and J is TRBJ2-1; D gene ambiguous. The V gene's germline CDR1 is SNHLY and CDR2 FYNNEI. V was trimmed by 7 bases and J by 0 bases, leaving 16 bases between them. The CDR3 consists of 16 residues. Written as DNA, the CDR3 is TGTGCCAGCAACTCTCTACAGACGAGCTCCTACAATGAGCAGTTCTTC. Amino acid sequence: CASNSLQTSSYNEQFF.

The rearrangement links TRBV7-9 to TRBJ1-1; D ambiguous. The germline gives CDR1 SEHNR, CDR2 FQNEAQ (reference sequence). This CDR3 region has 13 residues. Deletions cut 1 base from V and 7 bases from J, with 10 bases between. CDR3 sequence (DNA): TGTGCCAGCAGCTTAGGCCAGGCGAATGAAGCTTTCTTT. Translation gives CASSLGQANEAFF.

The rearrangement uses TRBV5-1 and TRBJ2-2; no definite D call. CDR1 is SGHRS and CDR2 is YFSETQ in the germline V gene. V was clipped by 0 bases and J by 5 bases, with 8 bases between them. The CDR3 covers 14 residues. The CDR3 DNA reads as TGCGCCAGCAGCTTGGCTCTTCAGACCGGGGAGCTGTTTTTT. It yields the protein CASSLALQTGELFF.

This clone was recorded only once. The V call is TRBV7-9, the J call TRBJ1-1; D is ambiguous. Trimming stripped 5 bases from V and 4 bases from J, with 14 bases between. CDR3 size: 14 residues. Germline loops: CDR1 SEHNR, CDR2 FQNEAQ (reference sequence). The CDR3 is CASSASAAVTEAFF. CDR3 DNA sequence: TGTGCCAGCAGCGCCTCAGCTGCGGTCACTGAAGCTTTCTTT.

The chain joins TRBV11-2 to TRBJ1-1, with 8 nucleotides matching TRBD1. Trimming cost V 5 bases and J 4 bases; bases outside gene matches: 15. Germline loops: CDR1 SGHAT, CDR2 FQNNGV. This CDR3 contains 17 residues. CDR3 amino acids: CASSLYTGRGLGTEAFF. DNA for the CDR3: TGTGCCAGCAGCCTTTACACCGGCAGGGGGCTTGGCACTGAAGCTTTCTTT.

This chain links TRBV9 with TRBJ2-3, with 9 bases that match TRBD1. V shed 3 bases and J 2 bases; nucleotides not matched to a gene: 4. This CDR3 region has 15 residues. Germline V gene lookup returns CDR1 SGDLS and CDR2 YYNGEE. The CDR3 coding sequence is TGTGCCAGCAGCGCACGGACAGGGGACACAGATACGCAGTATTTT. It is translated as CASSARTGDTDTQYF.

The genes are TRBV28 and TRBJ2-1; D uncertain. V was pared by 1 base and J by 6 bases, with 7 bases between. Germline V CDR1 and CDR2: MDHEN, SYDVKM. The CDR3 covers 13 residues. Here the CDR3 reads CASSLSASNEQFF. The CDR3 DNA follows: TGTGCCAGCAGTTTATCTGCTAGCAATGAGCAGTTCTTC.